The next 19 T cell receptor beta chains were all read from a single sample in a study of blood T cell repertoires in COVID-19 (dated by TCRdb to the early 2020s). Preparation of the library involved the immunoSEQ multiplex PCR assay. As stored in TCRdb, this immuneACCESS dataset retains in-frame rearrangements with V and J assigned. A fraction of the clones does not appear; measured against another copy, unresolved V genes explain less than half of the discrepancy, and the remainder lacks a known reason. The sample table contains around 270,000 clones; only one count was recorded for around 89% of them. Together, the top ten hold about 5% of the sample. The sequenced sample consisted of peripheral blood. Every receptor here comes from a man in his forties or fifties with acute or convalescent COVID-19.

This clone was observed once. This chain connects TRBV4-2 to TRBJ1-5, with D perhaps TRBD1 (5 bases). V lost 4 bases, J lost 0 bases, and 16 bases lay in between. The CDR3 sequence is 17 residues long. Germline CDR1 and CDR2: LGHNA and YNFKEQ. The CDR3 nucleotides are TGTGCCAGCAGCCCCTTCCCCCAGGGTACTAGCAATCAGCCCCAGCATTTT. This translates into CASSPFPQGTSNQPQHF.

The chain is built from TRBV2 and TRBJ1-4; maybe TRBD1 (6 bases). Germline V lookup: CDR1 SNHLY, CDR2 FYNNEI. Trimming stripped 8 bases from V and 7 bases from J, with 11 bases between. This CDR3 spans 12 amino acids. CDR3 protein: CASHREGEKLFF. The CDR3 DNA reads TGTGCCAGCCACAGGGAAGGTGAAAAACTGTTTTTT.

The rearrangement joins TRBV3-1 (or the pseudogene TRBV3-2) to TRBJ2-6; weak D call: TRBD1 (5 bases). Germline V CDR1 and CDR2: LGHDT, YNNKEL (reference sequence). Trimming took off 0 bases at V and 0 bases at J, with 6 bases between the two ends. This CDR3 has 16 amino acids. CDR3 sequence (DNA): TGTGCCAGCAGCCAAGAGACAGCCTCTGGGGCCAACGTCCTGACTTTC. It is translated as CASSQETASGANVLTF.

The chain employs TRBV5-6 and TRBJ2-7; D remains unclear. Trimming stripped 3 bases from V and 3 bases from J, with 4 bases between. CDR1 SGHDT and CDR2 YYEEEE come from the germline V gene. CDR3 size: 11 residues. This chain's CDR3 is CASSSNYEQYF. Written as DNA, the CDR3 is TGTGCCAGCAGCTCCAACTACGAGCAGTACTTC.

This clone was observed a handful of times. The chain joins TRBV12-5 to TRBJ2-1; the match to TRBD2 covers 12 bases. CDR3 size: 17 residues. Germline V gene sequence: CDR1 LGHNT, CDR2 FRNRAP. Trimming took 0 bases from V and 15 from J; bases not matched to a gene: 15. The CDR3 coding sequence is TGTGCTAGTGGTTTGGTAAAACTAGCGGGGGGTAGGGTCTTGTGGTTCTTC. It translates to CASGLVKLAGGRVLWFF.

This sequence joins TRBV3-1 (or the pseudogene TRBV3-2) and TRBJ1-3, with 9 bases identical to TRBD1. The V gene end was trimmed by 4 bases and the J gene end by 5 bases; junction bases not matched to a gene: 6. CDR3 length: 15 amino acids. Germline values: CDR1 LGHDT, CDR2 YNNKEL (reference sequence). The CDR3 loop reads CASSRPTGGRNTIYF. DNA of the CDR3: TGTGCCAGCAGCCGACCGACAGGGGGGAGAAACACCATATATTTT.

This rearrangement joins TRBV3-1 (or the pseudogene TRBV3-2) to TRBJ1-2; weak D call: TRBD1 (6 bases). This CDR3 contains 14 residues. V was pared by 4 bases and J by 9 bases, with 18 bases between. Per the germline V gene, CDR1 is LGHDT and CDR2 is YNNKEL (reference sequence). The CDR3 sequence is CASSPYQTGLSYTF. DNA for the CDR3: TGTGCCAGCAGCCCCTACCAAACAGGGCTCAGCTACACCTTC.

This chain joins TRBV19 and TRBJ2-2; 8 nucleotides line up with TRBD2. With 5 bases clipped from V and 6 bases from J, the junction kept 11 bases outside the gene matches. Per germline, CDR1 LNHDA and CDR2 SQIVND (reference sequence). CDR3 length: 16 residues. In DNA, the CDR3 is TGTGCCAGTAGTCCCCTGGGAGCGGGGGTGGCCGGGGAGCTGTTTTTT. Translation gives CASSPLGAGVAGELFF.

The J gene is TRBJ2-1, the V gene TRBV6-6; weak D call: TRBD2 (6 bases). This CDR3 has 16 residues. The germline V gene encodes CDR1 MNHNY and CDR2 SVGAGI (reference sequence). The V and J ends lost 5 bases and 0 bases respectively, with 14 bases between them. DNA of the CDR3: TGTGCCAGCAGTCGACTGGACGGGAGCTCCTACAATGAGCAGTTCTTC. Translated, it gives CASSRLDGSSYNEQFF.

The V and J genes are TRBV9 and TRBJ1-2, with TRBD1 matching over 8 bases. Germline trimming cut 4 bases from V and 8 bases from J; bases unmatched to any gene: 16. Germline CDR1 is SGDLS and CDR2 is YYNGEE. The CDR3 covers 16 residues. DNA for the CDR3: TGTGCCAGCAGCCCTCATAGTGAAGGGACAGGTAAAGGCTACACCTTC. Amino acid sequence: CASSPHSEGTGKGYTF.

The chain combines TRBV2 with TRBJ1-1, with D perhaps matching TRBD1 (6 bases). The V end was cut by 8 bases, the J end by 7 bases, with 17 bases between. The length of the CDR3 is 13 residues. Per germline, CDR1 SNHLY and CDR2 FYNNEI. CDR3: CASRIDRLNEAFF. In DNA, the CDR3 is TGTGCCAGCCGGATAGACAGGTTAAATGAAGCTTTCTTT.

This chain connects TRBV5-1 to TRBJ2-6; D gene unclear. The V and J ends lost 0 bases and 0 bases respectively, with 7 bases between them. Per germline, CDR1 SGHRS and CDR2 YFSETQ. This CDR3 comprises 16 residues. CDR3 sequence: CASSLGAHSGANVLTF. The CDR3 bases are TGCGCCAGCAGCTTGGGCGCCCACTCTGGGGCCAACGTCCTGACTTTC.

The V gene is TRBV4-1, the J gene TRBJ2-2; possible D gene TRBD1, 6 bases. V lost 4 bases and J 0 bases, leaving 21 bases between the germline ends. CDR1 is MGHRA and CDR2 is YSYEKL in the germline V gene. The CDR3 has 19 amino acids. Here the CDR3 DNA reads TGCGCCAGCAGCCTAGAGGGGGACACAGTATTTTCGAACACCGGGGAGCTGTTTTTT. Translating it yields CASSLEGDTVFSNTGELFF.

In its sample, this clone was seen once. J is TRBJ2-3 and V is TRBV5-1; possibly TRBD1 for D (6 bases). The CDR3 runs 13 residues. Germline CDR1 SGHRS, CDR2 YFSETQ. V was trimmed by 5 bases and J by 1 base, leaving 8 bases between them. The CDR3 DNA is TGCGCCAGCAGGGGGGCAGGCACAGATACGCAGTATTTT. Amino acids: CASRGAGTDTQYF.

V gene TRBV18 combines with J gene TRBJ2-1; 11 nucleotides match TRBD2. Looked up from germline, CDR1 is KGHSH and CDR2 is LQKENI. V dropped 3 bases and J dropped 9; count of bases not matched to a gene: 7. The length of the CDR3 is 15 residues. In nucleotides, the CDR3 is TGTGCCAGCTCACCCTTAGCGGGGGGGCCAGGTGAGCAGTTCTTC. Translating gives CASSPLAGGPGEQFF.

V and J are TRBV19 and TRBJ1-2; D perhaps matches TRBD1 (6 bases). The V gene's germline CDR1 is LNHDA and CDR2 SQIVND (reference sequence). This CDR3 contains 14 residues. V lost 5 bases and J lost 0, with 10 bases in between. CDR3 sequence: CASSRTVTNYGYTF. As DNA, the CDR3 is TGTGCCAGTAGTCGGACAGTAACTAACTATGGCTACACCTTC.

CDR3 DNA sequence: TGTGCCAGCAGCTCAGGGGCGAGGTACAATGGCTACACCTTC. Protein: CASSSGARYNGYTF. This rearrangement joins TRBV7-2 to TRBJ1-2; possible D gene TRBD1, 6 bases. CDR3 size: 14 residues. Trimming removed 4 bases at V and 6 bases at J, with 15 bases between. The germline V gene encodes CDR1 SGHTA and CDR2 FQGNSA.

This chain links TRBV5-1 with TRBJ2-2; D is uncertain. The V and J ends lost 4 bases and 4 bases respectively, with 8 bases between them. The CDR3 runs to 13 residues. The germline gives CDR1 SGHRS, CDR2 YFSETQ. The CDR3, as DNA: TGCGCCAGCAGCCTGGACGGCACCGGGGAGCTGTTTTTT. As protein: CASSLDGTGELFF. Variable domain in full (rest from reference TRBV5-1 and TRBJ2-2): KAGVTQTPRYLIKTRGQQVTLSCSPISGHRSVSWYQQTPGQGLQFLFEYFSETQRNKGNFPGRFSGRQFSNSRSEMNVSTLELGDSALYLCASSLDGTGELFFGEGSRLTVL.

The CDR3 DNA sequence: TGCAGCGTTAGGGGTAGGACAGGGGAAATAGCCGAGCAGTACTTC. Translated, it gives CSVRGRTGEIAEQYF. The chain couples TRBV29-1 to TRBJ2-7; 9 nucleotides agree with TRBD1. Trimming cost V 5 bases and J 6 bases; bases outside gene matches: 14. In germline, CDR1 is SQVTM, CDR2 ANQGSEA. The CDR3 is made up of 15 amino acids.